One and the same sample provided the 10 T cell receptor beta chains below, sequenced in a study of blood T cell repertoires in COVID-19 (dated by TCRdb to the early 2020s). Library preparation used the immunoSEQ multiplex PCR assay. TCRdb re-hosts the immuneACCESS table, in-frame sequences only. Its copies lack some clones; in the studies checked, an unresolved V gene accounts for under half of them, and the cause for the rest is not known. Across this sample there are 200,000 to 250,000 clones, with over 75% seen only once. The ten largest make up around 3.6% of the sample. Sequenced input: PBMCs or T cells enriched from blood (not recorded which). Every receptor here comes from a woman younger than 45 who had been exposed to COVID-19.

The V gene is TRBV15, the J gene TRBJ2-5; TRBD1 matches 7 bases. Per germline, CDR1 LNHNV and CDR2 YYDKDF (reference sequence). V gave up 3 bases and J gave up 4 bases; unmatched junction bases: 11. This CDR3 is 16 amino acids long. In DNA form, the CDR3 reads TGTGCCACCAGCAGGTCGGACAGGACCTGGGGAGAGACCCAGTACTTC. Translated: CATSRSDRTWGETQYF.

The gene calls are TRBV6-5 and TRBJ1-5, with D uncertain. Germline V gene lookup returns CDR1 MNHEY and CDR2 SVGAGI. Trimming removed 6 bases at V and 7 bases at J, with 13 bases between. The CDR3 extends over 13 amino acids. The CDR3 DNA follows: TGTGCCAGCAGAACAGCCCTGGGCCAGCCCCAGCATTTT. Amino acids: CASRTALGQPQHF.

The chain carries TRBV7-3 and TRBJ1-6, with TRBD1 matching 8 bases. Germline lookup yields CDR1 SGHTA and CDR2 FQGTGA. Losses at the gene ends were 5 bases for V and 10 bases for J; bases not matched to a gene: 7. This CDR3 contains 14 residues. CDR3 sequence: CASSLGDRGSPLHF. The DNA of the CDR3 is TGTGCCAGCAGCCTCGGCGACAGGGGATCACCCCTCCACTTT.

The V gene is TRBV3-1 (or the pseudogene TRBV3-2), the J gene TRBJ2-7, with 8 positions matching TRBD2. The CDR3 consists of 16 residues. Germline V gene sequence: CDR1 LGHDT, CDR2 YNNKEL (reference sequence). V lost 3 bases, J lost 0 bases, and 7 bases stayed unmatched. The CDR3 is CASSHKSGSGSYEQYF. DNA for the CDR3: TGTGCCAGCAGCCATAAAAGCGGGAGCGGCTCCTACGAGCAGTACTTC.

In its sample, this clone was seen once. The genes are TRBV11-2 and TRBJ2-3, with a tentative D call TRBD2 (5 bases). The germline V and J ends were trimmed by 7 bases and 2 bases, with 19 bases remaining between them. Germline V gene sequence: CDR1 SGHAT, CDR2 FQNNGV. The CDR3 contains 16 residues. The CDR3 here is CASTLARTSATDTQYF. CDR3 coding DNA: TGTGCCAGCACCCTAGCTAGGACCTCCGCCACAGATACGCAGTATTTT.

The V and J genes are TRBV25-1 and TRBJ1-2; D unclear. The CDR3 has 14 amino acids. The germline V and J ends were trimmed by 0 bases and 8 bases, with 13 bases remaining between them. Germline CDR1 reads MGHDK; CDR2 reads SYGVNS. CDR3 nucleotide sequence: TGTGCCAGCAGTGAATATAGTCTATATGAGGGCTACACCTTC. The encoded protein is CASSEYSLYEGYTF.

The chain recombines TRBV11-2 with TRBJ2-1; 8 bases line up with TRBD2. The V gene's germline CDR1 is SGHAT and CDR2 FQNNGV. V was pared by 0 bases and J by 4 bases, with 2 bases of the junction left unmatched. The CDR3 contains 15 residues. This chain's CDR3 is CASSLETSGYNEQFF. CDR3 DNA: TGTGCCAGCAGCTTAGAAACTAGCGGATACAATGAGCAGTTCTTC.

V and J are TRBV2 and TRBJ1-6, with a weak D call TRBD1 (5 bases). The germline V gene encodes CDR1 SNHLY and CDR2 FYNNEI. The CDR3 length is 13 residues. With 3 bases removed from V and 11 bases from J, the gap between germline ends came to 11 bases. This CDR3 reads CASSDRGFAPLHF. The CDR3, as DNA: TGTGCCAGCAGTGATAGGGGATTTGCACCCCTCCACTTT.

The CDR3 loop is CASSLNTFGRNTGELFF. In DNA, the CDR3 is TGTGCCAGCAGCTTAAATACCTTTGGGCGAAACACCGGGGAGCTGTTTTTT. The chain links TRBV7-9 to TRBJ2-2; D gene unclear. There are 17 residues in the CDR3. V was pared by 2 bases and J by 2 bases, with 15 bases between. CDR1 SEHNR and CDR2 FQNEAQ come from the germline V gene (reference sequence).

The chain uses TRBV5-6 and TRBJ1-5; 9 bases map to TRBD1. The CDR3 is 17 residues long. V shed 1 base, J shed 0 bases, and the junction held 5 bases outside the gene matches. Germline assignment: CDR1 SGHDT and CDR2 YYEEEE. CDR3 sequence reads: CASSLTQGAVSNQPQHF. In DNA, the CDR3 is TGTGCCAGCAGCTTGACACAGGGGGCGGTTAGCAATCAGCCCCAGCATTTT.